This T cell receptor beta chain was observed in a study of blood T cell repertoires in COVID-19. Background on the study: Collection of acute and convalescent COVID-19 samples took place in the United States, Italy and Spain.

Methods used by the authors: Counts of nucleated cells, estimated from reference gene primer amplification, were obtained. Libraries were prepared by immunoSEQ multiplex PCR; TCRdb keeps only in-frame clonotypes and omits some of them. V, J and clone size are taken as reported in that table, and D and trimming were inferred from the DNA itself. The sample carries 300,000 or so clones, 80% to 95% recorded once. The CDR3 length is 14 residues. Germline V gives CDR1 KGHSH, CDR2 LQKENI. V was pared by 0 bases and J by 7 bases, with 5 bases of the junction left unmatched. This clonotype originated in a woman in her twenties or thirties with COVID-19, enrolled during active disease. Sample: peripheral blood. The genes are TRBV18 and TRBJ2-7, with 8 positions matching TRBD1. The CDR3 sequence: CASSPPGTGGEQYF. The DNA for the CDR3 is TGTGCCAGCTCACCACCGGGGACAGGAGGGGAGCAGTACTTC. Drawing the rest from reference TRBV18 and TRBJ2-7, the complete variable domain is NAGVMQNPRHLVRRRGQEARLRCSPMKGHSHVYWYRQLPEEGLKFMVYLQKENIIDESGMPKERFSAEFPKEGPSILRIQQVVRGDSAAYFCASSPPGTGGEQYFGPGTRLTVT.